This record covers a single T cell receptor beta chain. Its cognate antigen is unknown. The SP2 primer and nested alpha and beta constant region primers amplified ligated cDNA in four rounds. Alpha and beta constant region primers primed reverse transcription for blood and skin samples. Via MiXCR, TCRdb re-called the 5' RACE reads, giving one row per CDR3 protein. The table has roughly 60,000 distinct CDR3 sequences, more than 7% seen once. The library had UMIs added by 3' ligation of an oligonucleotide to TCR cDNA. Whole blood, about 2.5 ml, came from adult healthy volunteers. Cells were not sorted; total RNA input targeted roughly 1 to 1,100 ng. The data stem from a study of naive and memory T cell subsets. The study, taken as a whole, reports: TCR transcript changes with activation or differentiation may affect this RNA method.

V was trimmed by 5 bases and J by 0 bases, leaving 11 bases between them. The length of the CDR3 is 14 residues. Germline V gives CDR1 SQVTM, CDR2 ANQGSEA. The origin of this receptor is a male donor in good health. This chain joins TRBV29-1 and TRBJ1-3; no clear D gene. CDR3 region: CSVWTDSSGNTIYF. The CDR3 nucleotides read TGCAGCGTTTGGACGGATAGCTCTGGAAACACCATATATTTT.